One sample yielded the 13 T cell receptor beta chains listed below, sequenced in a study of cytomegalovirus exposure and HLA in healthy donors. Use of 60 Vbeta and 13 Jbeta primers characterized the PCR. Clones were read by immunoSEQ multiplex PCR, and TCRdb kept only the in-frame ones, dropping some. The repertoire consists of over 150,000 clones, with approximately 81% occurring once and the leading ten covering 1%. The source material was PBMCs. These receptors were obtained from a boy younger than 10 in good health and CMV-seronegative.

This clone appeared a few times. The V call is TRBV30, the J call TRBJ1-5; D is possibly TRBD1 (5 bases). V was shortened by 2 bases and J by 8 bases, with 13 bases between the two germline ends. Germline V gene sequence: CDR1 GTSNPN, CDR2 SVGIG (reference sequence). The CDR3 spans 13 residues. CDR3: CAWSLTGGEPQHF. The CDR3 DNA reads as TGTGCCTGGAGTCTGACGGGGGGGGAGCCCCAGCATTTT.

V usage is TRBV6-1 and J usage is TRBJ2-7; weak D call: TRBD1 (6 bases). V gave up 5 bases and J gave up 4 bases, with 18 bases separating them. Germline lookup yields CDR1 MNHNS and CDR2 SASEGT. This CDR3 spans 15 amino acids. CDR3 loop: CASSPTGTLGYEQYF. The CDR3 DNA is TGTGCCAGCAGTCCGACCGGGACACTTGGTTACGAGCAGTACTTC.

This chain uses TRBV9 with TRBJ2-3, with D possibly being TRBD2 (5 bases). The ends were cut back, 6 bases at V and 5 bases at J, with 10 bases in the middle. Germline loops: CDR1 SGDLS, CDR2 YYNGEE. This CDR3 is 12 amino acids long. CDR3 sequence reads: CASNLGGDTQYF. Written as DNA, the CDR3 is TGTGCCAGCAACCTCGGAGGAGATACGCAGTATTTT.

V and J are TRBV5-1 and TRBJ2-7; 9 bases map to TRBD1. The germline V gene encodes CDR1 SGHRS and CDR2 YFSETQ. V lost 0 bases to trimming and J lost 4 bases; unmatched junction nucleotides: 8. CDR3 length: 16 residues. CDR3 protein: CASSLAATGGRYEQYF. The DNA of the CDR3 is TGCGCCAGCAGCTTGGCCGCGACAGGGGGGAGATACGAGCAGTACTTC.

This clone was detected once. This chain links TRBV6-5 with TRBJ2-6; TRBD1 matches 8 bases. The CDR3 is made up of 15 amino acids. Looked up from germline, CDR1 is MNHEY and CDR2 is SVGAGI. Trimming removed 6 bases from V and 4 bases from J; junction bases left unmatched: 5. For the CDR3, the DNA is TGTGCCAGCAGACCGACAGGGGCCGGGGCCAACGTCCTGACTTTC. Protein sequence: CASRPTGAGANVLTF.

This clone has just a few counts. The chain joins TRBV28 to TRBJ1-2; 7 bases are shared with TRBD1. Per germline, CDR1 MDHEN and CDR2 SYDVKM. The CDR3 is 13 amino acids. V lost 3 bases to trimming and J lost 4 bases; unmatched junction nucleotides: 2. CDR3 nucleotides: TGTGCCAGCAGTTTTAACAGGGGCTATGGCTACACCTTC. Protein: CASSFNRGYGYTF.

Remarks on this clone: The junction departs from the called germline gene at one end, perhaps through a read error. V and J are TRBV7-9 and TRBJ1-6; D gene uncertain. Germline V CDR1 and CDR2: SEHNR, FQNEAQ (reference sequence). The CDR3 consists of 14 residues. The CDR3 loop reads CSSSAGLYNSPLHF. The CDR3 DNA follows: TGTTCCAGCAGCGCTGGACTATATAATTCACCCCTCCACTTT.

The CDR3 protein is CASSYTGGYNQPQHF. Here the CDR3 DNA reads TGTGCCAGCAGTTACACAGGGGGCTACAATCAGCCCCAGCATTTT. This chain links TRBV5-8 with TRBJ1-5, with 9 bases aligning to TRBD1. V dropped 5 bases and J dropped 3; count of bases not matched to a gene: 6. Germline V gene sequence: CDR1 SGHTS, CDR2 YDEGEE. The CDR3 loop spans 15 amino acids.

V gene TRBV30 combines with J gene TRBJ1-3; D unclear. The CDR3 has 16 residues. Trimming cost V 5 bases and J 0 bases, with 17 bases left between them. Germline V lookup: CDR1 GTSNPN, CDR2 SVGIG (reference sequence). CDR3 nucleotides: TGTGCCTGGGGTCGGTCGAAGCAAAGCTCTGGAAACACCATATATTTT. Translation: CAWGRSKQSSGNTIYF. The variable domain in full, completed from reference TRBV30 and TRBJ1-3, reads SQTIHQWPATLVQPVGSPLSLECTVEGTSNPNLYWYRQAAGRGLQLLFYSVGIGQISSEVPQNLSASRPQDRQFILSSKKLLLSDSGFYLCAWGRSKQSSGNTIYFGEGSWLTVV.

This chain connects TRBV27 to TRBJ2-3; D unclear. The V gene lost 7 bases and the J gene lost 0 bases, with 14 bases spanning the gap. The V gene's germline CDR1 is MNHEY and CDR2 SMNVEV (reference sequence). CDR3 length: 15 amino acids. CDR3 protein: CASTKTTTSTDTQYF. The CDR3 nucleotides are TGTGCCAGCACCAAGACGACAACTAGCACAGATACGCAGTATTTT.

To note about this clone: The sample has other DNA sequences that encode this CDR3 too. The J gene is TRBJ1-1, the V gene TRBV6-1; 8 bases agree with TRBD1. The CDR3 contains 14 residues. Germline V gives CDR1 MNHNS, CDR2 SASEGT. The J segment lost 5 bases and the V segment lost 5 bases, leaving 7 bases of the junction unmatched. Here the CDR3 DNA reads TGTGCCAGCAGTCCTGGGACAGGAGGGACTGAAGCTTTCTTT. It specifies CASSPGTGGTEAFF.

V and J are TRBV10-3 and TRBJ1-1; 8 positions match TRBD1. The CDR3 has 17 amino acids. Trimming removed 2 bases from V and 0 bases from J; junction bases left unmatched: 8. Germline V gives CDR1 ENHRY, CDR2 SYGVKD. The CDR3 DNA reads as TGTGCCATCAGTGAGCCTAGGACAGGGAACTTGAACACTGAAGCTTTCTTT. Protein sequence: CAISEPRTGNLNTEAFF.

The rearrangement uses TRBV28 and TRBJ2-1; D possibly corresponds to TRBD1 (7 bases). Germline CDR1 reads MDHEN; CDR2 reads SYDVKM. CDR3 length: 19 residues. V lost 4 bases and J lost 0, with 22 bases in between. CDR3 bases: TGTGCCAGCAGTTCCTTAGGGGGCCTTAGCGGCGTCTCCTACAATGAGCAGTTCTTC. Amino acid sequence: CASSSLGGLSGVSYNEQFF. Looking up the rest from reference TRBV28 and TRBJ2-1 gives the full variable domain: DVKVTQSSRYLVKRTGEKVFLECVQDMDHENMFWYRQDPGLGLRLIYFSYDVKMKEKGDIPEGYSVSREKKERFSLILESASTNQTSMYLCASSSLGGLSGVSYNEQFFGPGTRLTVL.